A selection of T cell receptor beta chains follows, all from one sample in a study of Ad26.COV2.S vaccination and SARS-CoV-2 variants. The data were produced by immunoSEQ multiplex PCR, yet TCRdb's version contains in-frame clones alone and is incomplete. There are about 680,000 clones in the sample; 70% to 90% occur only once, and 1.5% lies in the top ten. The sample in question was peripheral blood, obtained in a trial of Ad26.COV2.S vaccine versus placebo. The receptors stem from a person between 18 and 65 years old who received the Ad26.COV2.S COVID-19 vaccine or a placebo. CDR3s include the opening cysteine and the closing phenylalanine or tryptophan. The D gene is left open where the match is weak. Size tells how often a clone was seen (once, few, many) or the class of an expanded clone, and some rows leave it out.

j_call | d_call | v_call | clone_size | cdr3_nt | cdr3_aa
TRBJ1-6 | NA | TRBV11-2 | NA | TGTGCCAGCAGCTTGGTAGGGACCTATAATTCACCCCTCCACTTT | CASSLVGTYNSPLHF
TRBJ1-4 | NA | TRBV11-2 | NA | TGTGCCAGCGCCGGGACGTGGGATGAAAAACTGTTTTTT | CASAGTWDEKLFF
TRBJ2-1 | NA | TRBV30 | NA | TGTGCCTGGACTGGACACGAGACTAGATGGGCTAGCAATGAGCAGTTCTTC | CAWTGHETRWASNEQFF
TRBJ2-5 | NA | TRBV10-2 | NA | TGCGCCAGCAGGGGAGGCAGGGTGGGGGCCCAGTACTTC | CASRGGRVGAQYF
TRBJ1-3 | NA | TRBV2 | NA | TGTGCCAGCAAGGCAGGCCTCTCTGGAAACACCATATATTTT | CASKAGLSGNTIYF
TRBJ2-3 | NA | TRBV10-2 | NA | TGCGCCAGCAGTGAGTCGGGAGGCACAGATACGCAGTATTTT | CASSESGGTDTQYF
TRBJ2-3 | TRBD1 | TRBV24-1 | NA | TGTGCCACCAGTGACAACCGGGACAGGGGCGCAGATACGCAGTATTTT | CATSDNRDRGADTQYF
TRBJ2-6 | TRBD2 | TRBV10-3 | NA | TGTGCCATCAGTGCCGCGGGGGGATTCTCTGGGGCCAACGTCCTGACTTTC | CAISAAGGFSGANVLTF
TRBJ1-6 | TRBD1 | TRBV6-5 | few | TGTGCCAGCAGCTGGACAGGGGCCAATTCACCCCTCCACTTT | CASSWTGANSPLHF
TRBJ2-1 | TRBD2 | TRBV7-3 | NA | TGTGCCAGCAGCTTAAGGGTGGCTAGCGGGGGTCTCTACAATGAGCAGTTCTTC | CASSLRVASGGLYNEQFF
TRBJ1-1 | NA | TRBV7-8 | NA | TGTGCCAGCAGCTTATTAATAGGGGGGAACACTGAAGCTTTCTTT | CASSLLIGGNTEAFF
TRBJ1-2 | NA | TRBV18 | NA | TGTGCCAGCTCCTCGGACATATCTAACTATGGCTACACCTTC | CASSSDISNYGYTF
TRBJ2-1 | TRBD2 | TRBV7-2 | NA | TGTGCCAGCAGCTCCTCCGGCGGGGGGGCCGGTGGGTTGGAGCAGTTCTTC | CASSSSGGGAGGLEQFF
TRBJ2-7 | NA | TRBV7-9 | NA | TGTGCCAGCAGCCCACTCTACGAGCAGTACTTC | CASSPLYEQYF
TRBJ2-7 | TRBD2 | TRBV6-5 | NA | TGTGCCAGCAGCTCCGGACTAGCGGGAGCTGGTGAGCAGTACTTC | CASSSGLAGAGEQYF
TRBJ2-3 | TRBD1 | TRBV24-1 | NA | TGTGCCACCAGTGACCCCGCTCGACAGGGTCCAGAAGATACGCAGTATTTT | CATSDPARQGPEDTQYF
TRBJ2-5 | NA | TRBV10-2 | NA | TGCGCCAGCAGTGAGTCGGGTCCTTTCCAAGAGACCCAGTACTTC | CASSESGPFQETQYF
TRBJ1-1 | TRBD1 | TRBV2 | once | TGTGCCAGCAGACCGACAGGGGGTTTCACTGAAGCTTTCTTT | CASRPTGGFTEAFF
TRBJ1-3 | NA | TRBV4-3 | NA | TGCGCCAGCAGCCAAGATCAGGGGTTGAGCGGAAACACCATATATTTT | CASSQDQGLSGNTIYF
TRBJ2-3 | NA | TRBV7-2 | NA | TGTGCCAGCAGCTTGGGCGGAATCACAGATACGCAGTATTTT | CASSLGGITDTQYF
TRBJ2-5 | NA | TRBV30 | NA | TGTGCCTGGAGTGTAAGGACCGGTGTTGCGACCCAGTACTTC | CAWSVRTGVATQYF
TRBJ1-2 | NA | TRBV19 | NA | TGTGCCAGTAGAACGACAGTTGACTATGGCTACACCTTC | CASRTTVDYGYTF
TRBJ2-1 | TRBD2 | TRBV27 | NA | TGTGCCAGCAGTTCACCGGGACTAGCAGTCGACAATGAGCAGTTCTTC | CASSSPGLAVDNEQFF
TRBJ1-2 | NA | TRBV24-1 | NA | TGTGCCACCATCGATCCCGGGGATCCTAACTATGGCTACACCTTC | CATIDPGDPNYGYTF
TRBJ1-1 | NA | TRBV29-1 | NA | TGCAGCTTCTGTCAGGGTGGACGCACTGAAGCTTTCTTT | CSFCQGGRTEAFF
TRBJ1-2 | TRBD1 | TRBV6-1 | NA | TGTGCCAGCAGTACCAGACAGGGAGGGGGCTACACCTTC | CASSTRQGGGYTF
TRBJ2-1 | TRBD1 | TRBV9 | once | TGTGCCAGCAGCGTAGCTAGGACAGGGGGTCATGAGCAGTTCTTC | CASSVARTGGHEQFF
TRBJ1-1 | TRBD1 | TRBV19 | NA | TGTGCCAGTAGTATACAGGGGGCGTATACTGAAGCTTTCTTT | CASSIQGAYTEAFF
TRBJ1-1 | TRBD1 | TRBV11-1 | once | TGTGCCAGCAGCTCCCGAGGTGGGACAGGGGGCACTGAAGCTTTCTTT | CASSSRGGTGGTEAFF
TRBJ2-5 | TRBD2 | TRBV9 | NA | TGTGCCAGCAGCGTAGCTACTACGGCTAGCGGGAGGGAAGAGACCCAGTACTTC | CASSVATTASGREETQYF
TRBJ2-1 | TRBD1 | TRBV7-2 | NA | TGTGCCGCTGGACAGGGGAGCTCCTACAATGAGCAGTTCTTC | CAAGQGSSYNEQFF
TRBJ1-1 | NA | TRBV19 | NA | TGTGCCACTCACCGGAGGGGGAACACTGAAGCTTTCTTT | CATHRRGNTEAFF
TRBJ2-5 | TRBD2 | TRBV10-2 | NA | TGCGCCAGCAGTGAGAATAGCGGGAGACAAGAGACCCAGTACTTC | CASSENSGRQETQYF
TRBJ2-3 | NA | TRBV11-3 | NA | TGTGCCAGCAGTAACCGGGGTAGCACAGATACGCAGTATTTT | CASSNRGSTDTQYF
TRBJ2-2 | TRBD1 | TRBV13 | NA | TGTGCCAGCAGGCCGACAGGGTTTCCCGGGGAGCTGTTTTTT | CASRPTGFPGELFF
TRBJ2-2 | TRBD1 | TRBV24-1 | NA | TGTGCCACCATGAGGGACAGTAACACCGGGGAGCTGTTTTTT | CATMRDSNTGELFF
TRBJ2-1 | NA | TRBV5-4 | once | TGTGCCAGCAGCTTGAGTCTCACTAGTATCAATGAGCAGTTCTTC | CASSLSLTSINEQFF